This passage covers 20 T cell receptor beta chains from one sample sequenced in a study of Graves' ophthalmopathy and Graves' hyperthyroidism. Researchers took RNA transcripts and amplified TCR beta CDR3 regions from them. RT-PCR in the first round used HTBI primers; a second-round multiplex PCR followed. TCRdb redid the calling of the multiplex PCR reads with MiXCR, one entry per CDR3 protein. The sample shows roughly 1.1 million distinct CDR3 sequences, less than 45% of them seen only once. Sequenced input: peripheral blood or thyroid tissue (not recorded which). The receptors were sampled from an adult man with Graves' hyperthyroidism.

This clonotype was detected many times. V gene TRBV7-9 combines with J gene TRBJ2-7, with D uncertain. Trimming stripped 8 bases from V and 2 bases from J, with 13 bases between. CDR3 length: 13 residues. CDR1 and CDR2 (germline): SEHNR, FQNEAQ (reference sequence). For the CDR3, the DNA is TGTGCCAGCCTCGGACGGCCGACCTACGAGCAGTACTTC. It is translated as CASLGRPTYEQYF.

In this sample, this clonotype turned up many times. One end of the junction fails to match germline, which may point to a read error. V gene TRBV6-5 combines with J gene TRBJ1-5; D is uncertain. The CDR3 length is 11 residues. Germline V gene data show CDR1 as MNHEY and CDR2 as SVGAGI. The CDR3 reads CASSWTKPPHF. Written as DNA, the CDR3 is TGTGCCAGCAGTTGGACGAAACCCCCGCATTTT.

A few counts support this clonotype. The V gene is TRBV11-1, the J gene TRBJ1-1; TRBD1 matches at 8 bases. This CDR3 has 15 residues. The V segment lost 5 bases and the J segment 5 bases; nucleotides outside the gene matches: 10. In germline, CDR1 is SGHAT, CDR2 FQDESV (reference sequence). In DNA form, the CDR3 reads TGTGCCAGCAGCCCGTGGACAGGGAGCGAAACTGAAGCTTTCTTT. Amino acid sequence: CASSPWTGSETEAFF.

This clonotype was recorded many times. The chain employs TRBV5-1 and TRBJ1-2, with 7 nucleotides matching TRBD1. This CDR3 spans 16 amino acids. From germline, CDR1 is SGHRS and CDR2 YFSETQ. V gave up 9 bases and J gave up 4 bases; unmatched junction bases: 18. CDR3 protein: CATSPGQGVDFYGYTF. For the CDR3, the DNA is TGCGCCACCTCGCCCGGCCAGGGGGTCGACTTCTATGGCTACACCTTC.

This chain links TRBV7-3 with TRBJ1-5, with no clear D. Germline V CDR1 and CDR2: SGHTA, FQGTGA. Trimming pared 6 bases from V and 4 bases from J, leaving 22 bases between. This CDR3 has 17 amino acids. The CDR3: CASSPTAYTRGNQPQHF. Written as DNA, the CDR3 is TGTGCCAGCAGTCCGACCGCGTACACCCGGGGTAATCAGCCCCAGCATTTT. The variable domain in full, with the rest retrieved from reference TRBV7-3 and TRBJ1-5, is GAGVSQTPSNKVTEKGKYVELRCDPISGHTALYWYRQSLGQGPEFLIYFQGTGAADDSGLPNDRFFAVRPEGSVSTLKIQRTERGDSAVYLCASSPTAYTRGNQPQHFGDGTRLSIL.

This clonotype was detected many times. The CDR3 nucleotides read TGTGCCAGCAGCTATAGACAGGGCGCTAACTATGGCTACACCTTC. Its translation is CASSYRQGANYGYTF. The chain couples TRBV7-8 to TRBJ1-2; TRBD1 matches 7 bases. The V segment lost 4 bases and the J segment 0 bases; nucleotides outside the gene matches: 5. CDR3 size: 15 residues. CDR1 is SGHVS, CDR2 FQNEAQ, per germline.

This clonotype was detected many times. The J gene is TRBJ2-5, the V gene TRBV29-1, with D perhaps TRBD2 (5 bases). This CDR3 is built from 14 residues. V gave up 6 bases and J gave up 0 bases, with 14 bases separating them. Germline V gene lookup returns CDR1 SQVTM and CDR2 ANQGSEA. CDR3 region: CSVAGVQNQETQYF. DNA for the CDR3: TGCAGCGTAGCCGGGGTCCAAAACCAAGAGACCCAGTACTTC.

V and J are TRBV7-2 and TRBJ2-5, with D perhaps matching TRBD1 or TRBD2 (5 bases each). Germline CDR1 SGHTA, CDR2 FQGNSA. This CDR3 has 14 residues. Here the CDR3 DNA reads TGTGCTAGAGATCTGGGCGAGGGGCAAGAGACCCAGTACTTC. This encodes CARDLGEGQETQYF.

The chain links TRBV4-3 to TRBJ2-2, with 9 bases matching TRBD1. Germline trimming cut 5 bases from V and 3 bases from J; bases unmatched to any gene: 7. Germline lookup yields CDR1 LGHNA and CDR2 YSLEER. The CDR3 consists of 16 residues. The CDR3 region is CASSRNRDRDTGELFF. The CDR3 bases are TGCGCCAGCAGCAGAAACCGGGACAGGGACACCGGGGAGCTGTTTTTT.

This clonotype was recorded many times. The J gene is TRBJ1-3, the V gene TRBV5-1; weak D call: TRBD1 (6 bases). Trimming took off 0 bases at V and 0 bases at J, with 13 bases between the two ends. Germline CDR1 is SGHRS and CDR2 is YFSETQ. CDR3 length: 17 amino acids. CDR3 region: CASSLAQGQYSGNTIYF. CDR3 DNA sequence: TGCGCCAGCAGCTTGGCACAGGGCCAATACTCTGGAAACACCATATATTTT.

The sample holds one count of this clonotype. Just one base apart from a much larger clone, this may be a read error. CDR3 in DNA: TGTGCCAGCAGCTCAGTACACGGGGGCTATGGCTACACCTTC. It translates to CASSSVHGGYGYTF. The chain joins TRBV10-3 to TRBJ1-2; D might be TRBD1 (5 bases). CDR3 size: 14 residues. Germline values: CDR1 ENHRY, CDR2 SYGVKD. The V and J ends lost 10 bases and 4 bases respectively, with 19 bases between them.

In this sample, this clonotype turned up a few times. The CDR3 DNA follows: TGTGCCAGCAGTCCTCAAGGACAGCTCTATGGCTACACCTTC. It yields the protein CASSPQGQLYGYTF. V is TRBV28 and J is TRBJ1-2; tentatively, D is TRBD1 (6 bases). V was clipped by 5 bases and J by 4 bases, with 14 bases between them. This CDR3 has 14 residues. CDR1 is MDHEN and CDR2 is SYDVKM in the germline V gene.

The gene calls are TRBV7-9 and TRBJ1-2; possible D gene TRBD1, 6 bases. V was trimmed by 6 bases and J by 5 bases, leaving 13 bases between them. The germline V gene has CDR1 SEHNR and CDR2 FQNEAQ (reference sequence). The CDR3 has 13 amino acids. In DNA, the CDR3 is TGTGCCAGCAGTTTGGGGGCGAAGTATGGCTACACCTTC. Translating it yields CASSLGAKYGYTF.

In its sample, this clonotype was seen once. Its ends do not fully match the called genes, so a read error is possible. V usage is TRBV7-4 and J usage is TRBJ2-6; either TRBD1 or TRBD2 may supply D (5 bases each). CDR1 is SGHVT, CDR2 SQSDAQ, per germline. This CDR3 comprises 15 residues. This CDR3 is CASSLGSDGADVLTF. The CDR3 nucleotides are TGTGCCAGCAGCTTGGGGAGTGATGGGGCCGACGTCCTGACTTTC.

The chain has TRBV11-2 and TRBJ1-1; D is unresolved. This CDR3 has 13 amino acids. Germline assignment: CDR1 SGHAT and CDR2 FQNNGV. Trimming shortened V by 1 base and J by 6 bases, and 9 bases separated the two germline ends. Here the CDR3 reads CASSLALAAEAFF. The CDR3 DNA reads TGTGCCAGCAGCTTAGCGCTTGCGGCTGAAGCTTTCTTT.

This clonotype turned up a few times. The chain has TRBV12-3 or TRBV12-4 and TRBJ2-7; D is perhaps TRBD1 (5 bases). Deletions cut 3 bases from V and 1 base from J, with 10 bases between. The CDR3 spans 14 residues. CDR3 nucleotides: TGTGCCAGCAGTTTCCGTTCAGGGTCCTACGAGCAGTACTTC. Translated, it gives CASSFRSGSYEQYF.

This clonotype was seen many times. The chain employs TRBV19 and TRBJ1-5; D remains unclear. Germline V lookup: CDR1 LNHDA, CDR2 SQIVND (reference sequence). The CDR3 is made up of 13 amino acids. Trimming removed 8 bases from V and 3 bases from J, with 11 bases in between. CDR3 protein: CASGYSTNQPQHF. CDR3 coding DNA: TGTGCCAGTGGGTACAGCACCAATCAGCCCCAGCATTTT.

The sample holds many counts of this clonotype. The chain joins TRBV5-1 to TRBJ2-5; D is perhaps TRBD1 or TRBD2 (6 bases each). With 0 bases removed from V and 4 bases from J, the gap between germline ends came to 10 bases. There are 14 residues in the CDR3. From germline, CDR1 is SGHRS and CDR2 YFSETQ. The CDR3 loop is CASSLGGALETQYF. Written as DNA, the CDR3 is TGCGCCAGCAGCTTGGGGGGGGCGCTAGAGACCCAGTACTTC. The whole variable domain, remainder taken from reference TRBV5-1 and TRBJ2-5, is KAGVTQTPRYLIKTRGQQVTLSCSPISGHRSVSWYQQTPGQGLQFLFEYFSETQRNKGNFPGRFSGRQFSNSRSEMNVSTLELGDSALYLCASSLGGALETQYFGPGTRLLVL.

This chain connects TRBV20-1 to TRBJ2-5, with 8 positions matching TRBD2. The CDR3 consists of 16 residues. Germline CDR1 is DFQATT and CDR2 is SNEGSKA (reference sequence). Germline trimming cut 2 bases from V and 7 bases from J; bases unmatched to any gene: 15. Here the CDR3 DNA reads TGCAGTGCTAGACCGACGACTAGCGAGGGATCCGGGACCCAGTACTTC. This codes for CSARPTTSEGSGTQYF.

On this clonotype: Given a much more abundant clone one base away, this may be a read error. The V call is TRBV7-9, the J call TRBJ2-5; TRBD2 aligns across 13 bases. CDR1 is SEHNR, CDR2 FQNEAQ, per germline (reference sequence). V trimming: 6 bases; J trimming: 5 bases; junction bases outside the gene matches: 6. The CDR3 loop spans 15 amino acids. CDR3 nucleotides: TGTGCCAGCAGTTCGACTAGCGGGAGGTTCGAGACCCAGTACTTC. The encoded protein is CASSSTSGRFETQYF.